Listed below are T cell receptor beta chains from one sample, sequenced in a study of T-cell memory formation after mild COVID-19. TCRdb reprocessed the 5' RACE reads with MiXCR, giving one entry per CDR3 protein. The table has over 350,000 distinct CDR3 sequences, around 24% seen once. Sequenced material: PBMCs or a T cell subset sorted from them (not recorded which). The source of these receptors is an adult woman who had mild COVID-19 (a few samples of this study predate the infection). Cell type and time point are not known. The CDR3 runs from the conserved cysteine through the conserved F or W. The order of the fields is J gene, clone size, D gene, V gene, CDR3 DNA, CDR3 protein. D genes are given only for firm matches. Clone size is stated in some rows and not others, as once, few, many or a class when expanded.

j_call: TRBJ2-7; clone_size: few; d_call: -; v_call: TRBV6-2/TRBV6-3; cdr3_nt: TGTGCCAGTGCGGCGACAACCTACGAGCAGTACTTC; cdr3_aa: CASAATTYEQYF
j_call: TRBJ2-5; clone_size: -; d_call: -; v_call: TRBV7-6; cdr3_nt: TGTGCCAGCAGCTTAGCCCTCACACCACTCATCCAAGAGACCCAGTACTTC; cdr3_aa: CASSLALTPLIQETQYF
j_call: TRBJ1-5; clone_size: few; d_call: -; v_call: TRBV7-8; cdr3_nt: TGTGCCAGCAGCTCGGCGACAAGACAGGTAGTTCAGCCCCAGCATTTT; cdr3_aa: CASSSATRQVVQPQHF
j_call: TRBJ2-1; clone_size: few; d_call: -; v_call: TRBV12-3/TRBV12-4; cdr3_nt: TGTGCCAGCAGTTTTCTAGTATACAATGAGCAGTTCTTC; cdr3_aa: CASSFLVYNEQFF
j_call: TRBJ1-2; clone_size: -; d_call: TRBD1; v_call: TRBV20-1; cdr3_nt: TGCAGTGCTTGGACAGGTGGGCTGCGGGGCTACACCTTC; cdr3_aa: CSAWTGGLRGYTF
j_call: TRBJ2-2; clone_size: many; d_call: -; v_call: TRBV18; cdr3_nt: TGTGCCAGCTCACCTCCGGGACTCAAGAACACCGGGGAGCTGTTTTTT; cdr3_aa: CASSPPGLKNTGELFF
j_call: TRBJ1-5; clone_size: -; d_call: -; v_call: TRBV24-1; cdr3_nt: TGTGCCACCAGTGACGCGGGGACTTCCAATCAGCCCCAGCATTTT; cdr3_aa: CATSDAGTSNQPQHF
j_call: TRBJ2-2; clone_size: few; d_call: TRBD2; v_call: TRBV7-3; cdr3_nt: TGTGCCAGCAGCCACGGACTAGCGGCTAACACCGGGGAGCTGTTTTTT; cdr3_aa: CASSHGLAANTGELFF
j_call: TRBJ1-1; clone_size: -; d_call: -; v_call: TRBV4-1; cdr3_nt: TGCGCCAGCAGCCACGATTTTGTCCGGGGGCAATTGTTCACTGAAGCTTTCTTT; cdr3_aa: CASSHDFVRGQLFTEAFF
j_call: TRBJ2-5; clone_size: few; d_call: -; v_call: TRBV23-1; cdr3_nt: TGCGCCAGCAGTCAATCGGAGGGACACGAGACCCAGTACTTC; cdr3_aa: CASSQSEGHETQYF
j_call: TRBJ1-5; clone_size: few; d_call: TRBD1; v_call: TRBV29-1; cdr3_nt: TGCAGCGGTACGACAGGGGTCAATCAGCCCCAGCATTTT; cdr3_aa: CSGTTGVNQPQHF
j_call: TRBJ2-5; clone_size: few; d_call: TRBD2; v_call: TRBV13; cdr3_nt: TGTGCCAGCAGCTTAAGACTAGCGGGAGGAAAGGAGACCCAGTACTTC; cdr3_aa: CASSLRLAGGKETQYF
j_call: TRBJ1-3; clone_size: -; d_call: -; v_call: TRBV5-1; cdr3_nt: TGCGCCAGCAGCCCCACCTGGGGCAACGGAAACACCATATATTTT; cdr3_aa: CASSPTWGNGNTIYF
j_call: TRBJ1-1; clone_size: many; d_call: -; v_call: TRBV18; cdr3_nt: TGTGCCAGCTCACCGGCTAACACTGAAGCTTTCTTT; cdr3_aa: CASSPANTEAFF
j_call: TRBJ2-3; clone_size: few; d_call: -; v_call: TRBV7-6; cdr3_nt: TGTGCCAGCAGCTCTCCCCCGTACGGGGGTATGGGCACAGATACGCAGTATTTT; cdr3_aa: CASSSPPYGGMGTDTQYF